This T cell receptor beta chain appears in the sequencing data of a study of identifying expanded T cells in peripheral blood. The CDR3 covers 15 residues. V lost 2 bases and J lost 4; bases outside the gene matches: 5. CDR1 and CDR2 from the germline V gene are LNHDA and SQIVND (reference sequence). Assay used: immunoSEQ multiplex PCR; TCRdb lists only in-frame clones, some missing. This sample has approximately 110,000 clones, with about 88% found just once. The sequence came from a person between 18 and 75 years old in good health. The chain has TRBV19 and TRBJ2-3; TRBD1 aligns across 8 bases. Sequencing was performed on blood. The CDR3 reads CASSIMTGVPDTQYF. Written as DNA, the CDR3 is TGTGCCAGTAGTATAATGACAGGGGTGCCAGATACGCAGTATTTT.